These 29 T cell receptor beta chains share one sample of origin, sequenced in a study of tumor and adjacent non-tumor tissue in lung cancer. A modified ARM-PCR protocol with three rounds of nested PCR amplified TCRbeta. TCRdb used MiXCR to reprocess the multiplex PCR reads, holding one entry per CDR3 protein. The data contain 89,000 or so distinct CDR3 sequences, around 65% of them singletons. No cell sorting was done before RNA was extracted from the tissue. Sequencing was performed on lung tumor tissue. The receptors derive from a man between 65 and 85 years old with non-small cell lung cancer.

This sequence joins TRBV20-1 and TRBJ2-1; 14 bases are shared with TRBD2. Germline loops: CDR1 DFQATT, CDR2 SNEGSKA (reference sequence). The V and J ends lost 3 bases and 6 bases, in that order; junction bases with no gene match: 10. The CDR3 runs to 17 residues. CDR3 DNA sequence: TGCAGTGCTAGCTTACTGCAGGGACTAGCGGGAGTCAATGAGCAGTTCTTC. It yields the protein CSASLLQGLAGVNEQFF.

This CDR3 reads CASTWRQSRELFF. The CDR3 nucleotides are TGCGCCAGCACATGGCGCCAGTCCAGGGAGCTGTTTTTT. The rearrangement uses TRBV5-1 and TRBJ2-2; D gene unclear. Germline assignment: CDR1 SGHRS and CDR2 YFSETQ. V was pared by 6 bases and J by 9 bases, with 15 bases between. The CDR3 has 13 amino acids. The variable domain in full, with the rest retrieved from reference TRBV5-1 and TRBJ2-2, is KAGVTQTPRYLIKTRGQQVTLSCSPISGHRSVSWYQQTPGQGLQFLFEYFSETQRNKGNFPGRFSGRQFSNSRSEMNVSTLELGDSALYLCASTWRQSRELFFGEGSRLTVL.

Details on this clonotype: A much larger clone differs from this one at a single base, so this may be a read error. The rearrangement links TRBV12-3 or TRBV12-4 to TRBJ2-1; D is undetermined. The CDR3 is 15 residues long. This CDR3 is CASSLVQASSNEQLF. The DNA for the CDR3 is TGTGCCAGCAGTTTAGTCCAGGCCTCCTCCAATGAGCAGTTATTC.

The chain joins TRBV4-2 to TRBJ2-1; 10 nucleotides align to TRBD1. V trimming: 4 bases; J trimming: 15 bases; junction bases outside the gene matches: 15. This CDR3 spans 15 amino acids. Germline V CDR1 and CDR2: LGHNA, YNFKEQ. This chain's CDR3 is CASSRPGQGYNGRFF. In DNA, the CDR3 is TGTGCCAGCAGCCGCCCGGGACAGGGGTACAATGGGCGGTTCTTC.

V is TRBV11-2 and J is TRBJ2-3; D possibly corresponds to TRBD1 (7 bases). CDR1 and CDR2 (germline): SGHAT, FQNNGV. Trimming pared 5 bases from V and 8 bases from J, leaving 23 bases between. The CDR3 is made up of 16 amino acids. CDR3 region: CASSTVLAGGSGTQYF. Here the CDR3 DNA reads TGTGCCAGCAGCACGGTACTAGCAGGGGGGTCGGGTACGCAGTATTTT.

This clonotype was observed a few times. At one of its ends the junction is not consistent with the germline gene, which may arise from a read error. The V gene is TRBV6-1, the J gene TRBJ2-7; D perhaps matches TRBD2 (6 bases). The germline gives CDR1 MNHNS, CDR2 SASEGT. This CDR3 spans 13 amino acids. CDR3 nucleotides: TGTGTCAGCAGTGTGGAGGGATCCTACGGGCAGTACTTC. It yields the protein CVSSVEGSYGQYF.

About this clonotype: The junction and the germline gene differ at one end; a read error may be behind it. The V gene is TRBV20-1, the J gene TRBJ1-6, with TRBD1 identical over 8 bases. The CDR3 has 16 amino acids. Germline loops: CDR1 DFQATT, CDR2 SNEGSKA (reference sequence). The CDR3 DNA reads TGCAGTGCTAGGATTAACAGGGGGAGGCTGAATTCACCCCCCCACTTT. Amino acids: CSARINRGRLNSPPHF.

Regarding this clonotype: The germline gene is not matched at one end of the junction; a read error may be the cause. The gene calls are TRBV4-1 and TRBJ2-5, with D perhaps TRBD2 (6 bases). The CDR3 runs 14 residues. Looked up from germline, CDR1 is MGHRA and CDR2 is YSYEKL. The CDR3 DNA is TGTGCCAGCAGCCACGGGGGAAGCTTTGAGACCCAGTACTTC. Amino acid sequence: CASSHGGSFETQYF.

With regard to this clonotype: The DNA is omitted, as the CDR3 cannot be located on it reliably, and the CDR3 follows TCRdb's listing. The J gene is TRBJ1-2, the V gene TRBV5-1. The germline CDR1 and CDR2 sequences are SGHRS and YFSETQ. The CDR3 is 12 residues long, counting both termini. The CDR3 is CVSSLDRYGCTF.

There are many counts of this clonotype. This chain joins TRBV6-5 and TRBJ1-5, with no clear D. Germline CDR1 MNHEY, CDR2 SVGAGI. The CDR3 is 14 amino acids. V shed 7 bases and J shed 0 bases, with 10 bases lying between them. The CDR3: CASKTGGSNQPQHF. CDR3 coding DNA: TGTGCCAGCAAAACCGGAGGTAGCAATCAGCCCCAGCATTTT.

As regards this clonotype: A much more abundant neighbour one base away suggests this may be a read error. This chain joins TRBV5-1 and TRBJ1-5, with D uncertain. Germline V lookup: CDR1 SGHRS, CDR2 YFSETQ. This CDR3 has 13 residues. CDR3 in amino acids: CTSSTYVGQPQHF. The CDR3 coding sequence is TGCACCAGCAGCACTTACGTAGGACAGCCCCAGCATTTT.

V usage is TRBV11-1 and J usage is TRBJ2-1; D is possibly TRBD2 (6 bases). Germline lookup yields CDR1 SGHAT and CDR2 FQDESV (reference sequence). This CDR3 has 17 amino acids. The V end was cut by 9 bases, the J end by 2 bases, with 23 bases between. As DNA, the CDR3 is TGTGCCAGTAGCCTTGGTAGCGGAGCACGTCCCTACAATGAGCAGTTCTTC. Protein sequence: CASSLGSGARPYNEQFF.

This clonotype showed up just once. The chain couples TRBV11-2 to TRBJ2-1, with 9 bases that match TRBD1. The germline gives CDR1 SGHAT, CDR2 FQNNGV. This CDR3 is 15 amino acids long. Trimming cost V 8 bases and J 6 bases; bases outside gene matches: 11. CDR3 amino acids: CASWRGTGKVNEQFF. The CDR3 DNA follows: TGTGCCAGCTGGCGAGGGACAGGGAAGGTCAATGAGCAGTTCTTC.

This clonotype was detected many times. This chain links TRBV4-2 with TRBJ2-3; 7 bases are a match to TRBD1. The CDR3 is 15 residues long. With 2 bases clipped from V and 3 bases from J, the junction kept 5 bases outside the gene matches. Germline CDR1 LGHNA, CDR2 YNFKEQ. The CDR3 loop is CASSQWTGGTDTQYF. The CDR3 bases are TGTGCCAGCAGCCAATGGACAGGTGGGACAGATACGCAGTATTTT.

This clonotype was observed a handful of times. The chain joins TRBV11-2 to TRBJ2-4; TRBD1 aligns across 8 bases. Losses at the gene ends were 5 bases for V and 2 bases for J; bases not matched to a gene: 20. CDR3 length equals 20 residues. Germline V CDR1 and CDR2: SGHAT, FQNNGV. The CDR3 coding sequence is TGTGCCAGCAGCCAAGGGTTCCGGACAGGGACCCATGGGCCCAAAAACATTCAGTACTTC. It encodes CASSQGFRTGTHGPKNIQYF.

This clonotype was seen only a few times. The chain is built from TRBV7-9 and TRBJ2-6; D is unresolved. Trimming removed 5 bases at V and 0 bases at J, with 11 bases between. Germline V CDR1 and CDR2: SEHNR, FQNEAQ (reference sequence). This CDR3 spans 16 amino acids. Written as DNA, the CDR3 is TGTGCCAGCAGCCAGGAACGGACCTCTGGGGCCAACGTCCTGACTTTC. It is translated as CASSQERTSGANVLTF.

Only a few counts were recorded for this clonotype. The V gene is TRBV2, the J gene TRBJ2-3; 9 positions agree with TRBD2. V dropped 9 bases and J dropped 2; count of bases not matched to a gene: 15. The CDR3 spans 17 residues. CDR1 is SNHLY, CDR2 FYNNEI, per germline. The CDR3 sequence: CARRGVAGAVLTDTQYF. CDR3 nucleotides: TGTGCCAGGAGGGGGGTAGCGGGAGCGGTCCTCACAGATACGCAGTATTTT.

Worth noting for this clonotype: The final CDR3 position lacks the conserved phenylalanine or tryptophan, pointing to a likely read error. This chain joins TRBV5-1 and TRBJ2-7, with D possibly being TRBD1 (6 bases). V was cut by 4 bases and J by 2 bases, with 13 bases left in between. Germline values: CDR1 SGHRS, CDR2 YFSETQ. The CDR3 runs to 14 residues. The CDR3 nucleotides are TGCGCCAGCAGCCCTCAGGGGAGAACCTACGAGCAGTACCTC. It codes for CASSPQGRTYEQYL.

Notes on this clonotype: This may stem from a read error, because a much larger clone lies one nucleotide away. The J gene is TRBJ2-5, the V gene TRBV19; the D gene is possibly TRBD2 (5 bases). This CDR3 has 19 amino acids. CDR1 and CDR2 from the germline V gene are LNHDA and SQIVND (reference sequence). Trimming shortened V by 5 bases and J by 1 base, and 26 bases separated the two germline ends. The CDR3 DNA is TGTGCCAGTAGTGTCCGGACTTGGATCTCCCCCTGGAGCCAAGAGACCCAGTACTTC. Encoded protein: CASSVRTWISPWSQETQYF. The variable domain in full, completed from reference TRBV19 and TRBJ2-5, reads DGGITQSPKYLFRKEGQNVTLSCEQNLNHDAMYWYRQDPGQGLRLIYYSQIVNDFQKGDIAEGYSVSREKKESFPLTVTSAQKNPTAFYLCASSVRTWISPWSQETQYFGPGTRLLVL.

As for this clonotype: Relative to the germline gene, one junction end is altered; a read error may explain this. The chain combines TRBV6-6 with TRBJ1-2; D gene ambiguous. This CDR3 is 16 amino acids long. Germline lookup yields CDR1 MNHNY and CDR2 SVGAGI (reference sequence). The CDR3 protein is CASSHSFRSAVYGYAF. The CDR3 bases are TGTGCCAGCAGTCACTCATTCCGTTCCGCAGTCTATGGCTACGCCTTC.

The chain has TRBV12-3 or TRBV12-4 and TRBJ2-2; D is unresolved. This CDR3 region has 17 residues. The V gene lost 0 bases and the J gene lost 7 bases, with 18 bases spanning the gap. The DNA of the CDR3 is TGTGCCAGCAGTTTAGCAACGGGTCCTTTTCGGCTCGGGGAGCTGTTTTTT. Translation gives CASSLATGPFRLGELFF.

To note about this clonotype: At one of its ends the junction is not consistent with the germline gene, which may arise from a read error. The genes are TRBV11-3 and TRBJ2-2; D is perhaps TRBD2 (5 bases). Germline lookup yields CDR1 SGHNT and CDR2 YENEEA. The CDR3 is made up of 13 amino acids. CDR3 in DNA: TGTGTCAGCAGTCCCTTGAATACCGGGGAACTGTTTTTT. The encoded protein is CVSSPLNTGELFF.

Details on this clonotype: Likely a read error: the CDR3 ends without its conserved phenylalanine or tryptophan. This chain uses TRBV11-2 with TRBJ2-6; TRBD2 matches at 8 bases. This CDR3 comprises 19 residues. The germline V gene encodes CDR1 SGHAT and CDR2 FQNNGV. The DNA for the CDR3 is TGTGCCAGCAGCTCCCCGAGGGGAAGCGGGGGCTCTGGGACCAACGTCCTGACTCGC. Its protein is CASSSPRGSGGSGTNVLTR.

The sample holds a few counts of this clonotype. A much larger clone differs from this one at a single base, so this may be a read error. The chain employs TRBV10-2 and TRBJ2-7, with D possibly matching TRBD2 (7 bases). V lost 4 bases, J lost 2 bases, and 15 bases lay in between. The CDR3 consists of 15 residues. In germline, CDR1 is WSHSY, CDR2 SAAADI. The CDR3 is CASSVGGAGAYEQYF. The CDR3 bases are TGCGCCAGCAGTGTAGGGGGGGCAGGGGCCTACGAGCAGTACTTC.

This clonotype was counted many times. A much bigger clone sits one base away, suggesting this may be a read error. Here the CDR3 reads CTSSLVGLQETQYF. The DNA of the CDR3 is TGTACCAGCAGCTTAGTGGGGCTTCAAGAGACCCAGTACTTC. This chain links TRBV11-2 with TRBJ2-5, with a tentative D call TRBD1 (5 bases). The CDR3 is 14 amino acids. Per the germline V gene, CDR1 is SGHAT and CDR2 is FQNNGV.

A remark on this clonotype: The junction and the germline gene differ at one end; a read error may be behind it. The genes are TRBV29-1 and TRBJ2-2; 8 positions match TRBD1. The germline V gene has CDR1 SQVTM and CDR2 ANQGSEA. The CDR3 loop spans 14 amino acids. CDR3 loop: CSVSGTGLTWELFF. The CDR3 region has the DNA TGCAGCGTTTCAGGGACAGGACTCACCTGGGAGCTGTTTTTT.

In its sample, this clonotype was seen a few times. Compared with germline, one end of the junction differs, possibly owing to a read error. This chain connects TRBV30 to TRBJ2-2; the match to TRBD1 covers 8 bases. CDR1 is GTSNPN and CDR2 is SVGIG in the germline V gene (reference sequence). The CDR3 sequence is 15 residues long. The CDR3 spells CAWSVPDREVGGLFF. The DNA of the CDR3 is TGTGCCTGGAGTGTACCGGACAGGGAGGTCGGGGGGCTGTTTTTT. Together with reference TRBV30 and TRBJ2-2, the CDR3 gives the full variable domain: SQTIHQWPATLVQPVGSPLSLECTVEGTSNPNLYWYRQAAGRGLQLLFYSVGIGQISSEVPQNLSASRPQDRQFILSSKKLLLSDSGFYLCAWSVPDREVGGLFFGEGSRLTVL.

For this clonotype: At one boundary the junction diverges from the germline segment, which might be a read error. V gene TRBV6-5 combines with J gene TRBJ1-1; 7 bases map to TRBD1. CDR1 and CDR2 from the germline V gene are MNHEY and SVGAGI. The CDR3 is made up of 15 amino acids. CDR3 loop: CASSVLQGQITEAFF. The CDR3 DNA is TGTGCCAGCAGTGTCCTACAGGGACAGATCACTGAAGCCTTCTTT.

The V and J genes are TRBV6-6 and TRBJ1-1; 7 nucleotides match TRBD1. From germline, CDR1 is MNHNY and CDR2 SVGAGI (reference sequence). V shed 10 bases, J shed 1 base, and the junction held 6 bases outside the gene matches. The CDR3 totals 13 residues. CDR3 amino acids: CANTGQKNTEAFF. As DNA, the CDR3 is TGTGCCAACACGGGACAGAAGAACACTGAAGCTTTCTTT.